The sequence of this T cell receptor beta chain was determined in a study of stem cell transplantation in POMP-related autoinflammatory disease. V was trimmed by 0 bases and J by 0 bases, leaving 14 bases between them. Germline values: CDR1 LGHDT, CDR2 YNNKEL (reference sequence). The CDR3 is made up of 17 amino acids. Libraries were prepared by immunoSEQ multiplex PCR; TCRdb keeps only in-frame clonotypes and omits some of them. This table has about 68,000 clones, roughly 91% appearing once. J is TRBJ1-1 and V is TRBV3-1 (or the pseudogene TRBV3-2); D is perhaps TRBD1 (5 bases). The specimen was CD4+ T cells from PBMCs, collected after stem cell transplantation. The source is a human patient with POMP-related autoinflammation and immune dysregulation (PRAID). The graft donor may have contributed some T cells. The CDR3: CASSQDSGGEMNTEAFF. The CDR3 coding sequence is TGTGCCAGCAGCCAAGATAGTGGGGGGGAGATGAACACTGAAGCTTTCTTT.